The 15 T cell receptor beta chains below come from one sample, sequenced in a study of T cells in Graves' hyperthyroidism and ophthalmopathy. RNA transcripts provided the source from which TCR beta CDR3 regions were amplified. Initially, a first-round RT-PCR of the TCR CDR3 employed the HTBI primer set. TCRdb reanalysed the multiplex PCR reads using MiXCR and keeps one entry per CDR3 protein. The data contain roughly 530,000 distinct CDR3 sequences, 17% of them singletons. The sample comprised blood. These receptors were taken from a woman aged 18-35 years with Graves' ophthalmopathy.

This clonotype was detected ten times or more. The rearrangement uses TRBV7-8 and TRBJ2-3; D not certain. CDR1 is SGHVS and CDR2 is FQNEAQ in the germline V gene. CDR3 length equals 15 residues. The V and J ends lost 3 bases and 5 bases respectively, with 15 bases between them. The CDR3 sequence: CASSFCCSTRDTQYF. Here the CDR3 DNA reads TGTGCCAGCAGCTTCTGCTGCTCTACCCGAGATACGCAGTATTTT.

This clonotype was observed a handful of times. V usage is TRBV4-2 and J usage is TRBJ1-1, with TRBD1 identical over 7 bases. In germline, CDR1 is LGHNA, CDR2 YNFKEQ. This CDR3 is built from 16 residues. J gave up 0 bases and V 2 bases, and 6 bases lay outside the gene matches. CDR3 in DNA: TGTGCCAGCAGCCAAATTGAGGGACAGCTGAACACTGAAGCTTTCTTT. Residues: CASSQIEGQLNTEAFF.

In this sample, this clonotype turned up many times. CDR3 nucleotides: TGCAGTGCTAGTTCAGGCGGGACTAACACCCCCGAGCAGTACTTC. This sequence encodes CSASSGGTNTPEQYF. The rearrangement uses TRBV20-1 and TRBJ2-7, with 7 nucleotides matching TRBD2. This CDR3 has 15 residues. V dropped 3 bases and J dropped 6; count of bases not matched to a gene: 14. Germline CDR1 reads DFQATT; CDR2 reads SNEGSKA (reference sequence).

This clonotype was counted at least ten times. The chain recombines TRBV3-1 with TRBJ2-1; 8 positions agree with TRBD2. Per germline, CDR1 LGHDT and CDR2 YNNKEL (reference sequence). The CDR3 covers 16 residues. Losses at the gene ends were 4 bases for V and 0 bases for J; bases not matched to a gene: 5. DNA of the CDR3: TGTGCCAGCAGCCCCATAGCGGGAAGCTCCTACAATGAGCAGTTCTTC. Protein sequence: CASSPIAGSSYNEQFF.

This clonotype was counted between two and nine times. The rearrangement uses TRBV6-6 and TRBJ2-7, with D possibly matching TRBD1 (6 bases). The CDR3 is 15 amino acids. Trimming took off 0 bases at V and 2 bases at J, with 11 bases between the two ends. Germline loops: CDR1 MNHNY, CDR2 SVGAGI (reference sequence). The CDR3 region has the DNA TGTGCCAGCAGTTACTCGGGTAGGGGGACCTACGAGCAGTACTTC. Its protein is CASSYSGRGTYEQYF.

Details on this clonotype: A much larger clonotype is one base distant, so this may be a read error. The chain couples TRBV12-3 or TRBV12-4 to TRBJ2-3, with D perhaps matching TRBD2 (5 bases). CDR3 length: 14 amino acids. V was cut by 3 bases and J by 6 bases, with 13 bases left in between. CDR3 coding DNA: TGTGCCAGCAGTTTCACTTCCGACTACGATACGCAGTATTTT. It encodes CASSFTSDYDTQYF.

This clonotype was detected once. With a much larger clone just one base away, this may be a read error. The genes are TRBV2 and TRBJ1-6, with 7 bases identical to TRBD1. Germline values: CDR1 SNHLY, CDR2 FYNNEI. There are 14 residues in the CDR3. For the CDR3, the DNA is TGTGCCAGCAGTGAAGCGAACAGGGGACCACCCCTCTACTTT. Translation: CASSEANRGPPLYF.

This clonotype was counted at least ten times. The rearrangement uses TRBV25-1 and TRBJ2-1; TRBD1 or TRBD2 may be the D gene (5 bases each). The ends were cut back, 3 bases at V and 5 bases at J, with 14 bases in the middle. Germline-derived CDR1 and CDR2 are MGHDK and SYGVNS. The CDR3 consists of 15 residues. The CDR3 coding sequence is TGTGCCAGCAGTGACCCGGGTCGGGGACACAATGAGCAGTTCTTC. Encoded protein: CASSDPGRGHNEQFF.

This clonotype was detected many times. This chain uses TRBV11-2 with TRBJ2-3; D is uncertain. V shed 0 bases and J shed 6 bases, with 10 bases lying between them. Germline assignment: CDR1 SGHAT and CDR2 FQNNGV. CDR3 size: 14 residues. The DNA for the CDR3 is TGTGCCAGCAGCTTAGAAATAGGGTGGGATACGCAGTATTTT. Its translation: CASSLEIGWDTQYF. Full variable domain (rest looked up from reference TRBV11-2 and TRBJ2-3): EAGVAQSPRYKIIEKRQSVAFWCNPISGHATLYWYQQILGQGPKLLIQFQNNGVVDDSQLPKDRFSAERLKGVDSTLKIQPAKLEDSAVYLCASSLEIGWDTQYFGPGTRLTVL.

In its sample, this clonotype was seen a few times. This chain connects TRBV12-3 or TRBV12-4 to TRBJ2-5; tentatively, D is TRBD2 (6 bases). V gave up 6 bases and J gave up 5 bases, with 16 bases separating them. The CDR3 is 14 residues long. The CDR3 loop is CASSRIQEGETQYF. The CDR3 DNA reads as TGTGCCAGCAGCCGAATACAGGAGGGGGAGACCCAGTACTTC.

This clonotype was observed at least ten times. DNA of the CDR3: TGTGCCAGCAGCCGGCAGGGTACGCAGTATTTT. Translating gives CASSRQGTQYF. The chain is built from TRBV11-2 and TRBJ2-3, with D possibly being TRBD1 (5 bases). Germline loops: CDR1 SGHAT, CDR2 FQNNGV. The V and J ends lost 5 bases and 8 bases respectively, with 8 bases between them. This CDR3 is built from 11 residues.

This clonotype has more than one count but fewer than ten. This chain connects TRBV7-8 to TRBJ1-5; D gene ambiguous. The CDR3 runs to 14 residues. Germline CDR1 SGHVS, CDR2 FQNEAQ. V was cut by 3 bases and J by 4 bases, with 10 bases left in between. The CDR3 bases are TGTGCCAGCAGCTTCAAGTGGGGAAATCAGCCCCAGCATTTT. Its protein is CASSFKWGNQPQHF.

This clonotype was seen at least ten times. V and J are TRBV3-1 and TRBJ1-5, with D maybe TRBD1 (5 bases). In germline, CDR1 is LGHDT, CDR2 YNNKEL (reference sequence). The CDR3 extends over 15 amino acids. The V end lost 4 bases, the J end lost 7 bases, and 17 bases lay between the germline ends. CDR3 coding DNA: TGTGCCAGCAGCCCTACCCCAGGGACGGGGCAGCCCCAGCATTTT. It codes for CASSPTPGTGQPQHF.

This clonotype has a count of ten or more. The rearrangement links TRBV2 to TRBJ2-3; perhaps TRBD1 as D (6 bases). V was pared by 6 bases and J by 0 bases, with 13 bases between. Germline CDR1 and CDR2: SNHLY and FYNNEI. This CDR3 is 15 amino acids long. The CDR3 here is CASSRGTASTDTQYF. Here the CDR3 DNA reads TGTGCCAGCAGCAGGGGAACAGCCAGCACAGATACGCAGTATTTT.

The J gene is TRBJ2-1, the V gene TRBV28; perhaps TRBD1 as D (6 bases). The CDR3 sequence is 14 residues long. Between the trimmed V and J ends, which lost 6 bases and 7 bases, there was a span of 16 bases. Germline V gene data show CDR1 as MDHEN and CDR2 as SYDVKM. The CDR3 bases are TGTGCCAGCAGCTTAGGGGGTAGACAGAATGAGCAGTTCTTC. Its translation: CASSLGGRQNEQFF.